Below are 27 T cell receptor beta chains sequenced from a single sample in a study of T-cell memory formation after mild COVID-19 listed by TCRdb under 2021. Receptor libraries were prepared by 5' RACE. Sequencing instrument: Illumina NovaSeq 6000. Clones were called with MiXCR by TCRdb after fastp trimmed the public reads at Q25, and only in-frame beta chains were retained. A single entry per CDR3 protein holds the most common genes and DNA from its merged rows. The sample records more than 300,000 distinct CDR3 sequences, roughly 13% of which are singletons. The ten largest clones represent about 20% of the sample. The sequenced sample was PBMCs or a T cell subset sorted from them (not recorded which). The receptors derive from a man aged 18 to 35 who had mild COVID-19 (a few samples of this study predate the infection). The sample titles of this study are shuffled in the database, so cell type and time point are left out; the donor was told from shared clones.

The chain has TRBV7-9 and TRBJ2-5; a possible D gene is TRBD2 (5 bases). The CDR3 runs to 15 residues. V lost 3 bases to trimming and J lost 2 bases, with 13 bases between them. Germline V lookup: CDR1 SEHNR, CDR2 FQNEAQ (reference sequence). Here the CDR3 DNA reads TGTGCCAGCAGCTTGGGGAGAGAAGAACAAGAGACCCAGTACTTC. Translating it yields CASSLGREEQETQYF. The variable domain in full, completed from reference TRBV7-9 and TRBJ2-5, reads DTGVSQNPRHKITKRGQNVTFRCDPISEHNRLYWYRQTLGQGPEFLTYFQNEAQLEKSRLLSDRFSAERPKGSFSTLEIQRTEQGDSAMYLCASSLGREEQETQYFGPGTRLLVL.

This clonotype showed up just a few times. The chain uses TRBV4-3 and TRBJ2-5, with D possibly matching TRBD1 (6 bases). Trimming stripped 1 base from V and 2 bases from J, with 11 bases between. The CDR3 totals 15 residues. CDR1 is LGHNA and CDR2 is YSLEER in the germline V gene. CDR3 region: CASSQVLRGQETQYF. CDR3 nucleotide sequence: TGCGCCAGCAGCCAAGTTTTAAGGGGGCAAGAGACCCAGTACTTC.

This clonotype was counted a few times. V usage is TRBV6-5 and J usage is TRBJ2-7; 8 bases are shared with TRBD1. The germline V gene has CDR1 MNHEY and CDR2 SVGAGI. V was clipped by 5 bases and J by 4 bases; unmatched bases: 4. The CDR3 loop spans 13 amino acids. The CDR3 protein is CASSRQGPYEQYF. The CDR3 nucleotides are TGTGCCAGCAGTAGACAGGGGCCATACGAGCAGTACTTC.

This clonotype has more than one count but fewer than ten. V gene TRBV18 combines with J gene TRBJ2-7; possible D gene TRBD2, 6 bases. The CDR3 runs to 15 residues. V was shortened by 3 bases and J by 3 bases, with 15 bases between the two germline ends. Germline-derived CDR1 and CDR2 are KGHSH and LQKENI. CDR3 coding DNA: TGTGCCAGCTCACCCCCCGGGAGTACGCGCTACGAGCAGTACTTC. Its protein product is CASSPPGSTRYEQYF. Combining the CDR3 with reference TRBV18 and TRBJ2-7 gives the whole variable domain NAGVMQNPRHLVRRRGQEARLRCSPMKGHSHVYWYRQLPEEGLKFMVYLQKENIIDESGMPKERFSAEFPKEGPSILRIQQVVRGDSAAYFCASSPPGSTRYEQYFGPGTRLTVT.

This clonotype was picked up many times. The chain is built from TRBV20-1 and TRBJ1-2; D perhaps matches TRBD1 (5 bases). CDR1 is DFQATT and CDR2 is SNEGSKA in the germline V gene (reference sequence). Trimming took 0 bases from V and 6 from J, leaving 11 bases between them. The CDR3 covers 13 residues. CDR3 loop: CSARDSAGNGYTF. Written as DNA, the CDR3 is TGCAGTGCTAGAGATTCGGCAGGGAATGGCTACACCTTC.

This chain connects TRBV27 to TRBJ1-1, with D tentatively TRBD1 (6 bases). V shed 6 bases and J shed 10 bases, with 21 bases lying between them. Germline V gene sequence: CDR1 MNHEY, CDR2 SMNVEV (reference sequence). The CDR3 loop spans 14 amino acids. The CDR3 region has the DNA TGTGCCAGCAGCCAATGGGGGGGCGCGGGAGGAGCTTTCTTT. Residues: CASSQWGGAGGAFF.

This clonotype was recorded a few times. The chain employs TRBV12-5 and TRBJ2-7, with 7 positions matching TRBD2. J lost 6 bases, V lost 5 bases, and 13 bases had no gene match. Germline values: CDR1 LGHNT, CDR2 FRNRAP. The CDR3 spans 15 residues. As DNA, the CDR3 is TGTGCTAGTGGTCCCTGGGGAGGGGCACAGAGCGAGCAGTACTTC. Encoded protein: CASGPWGGAQSEQYF.

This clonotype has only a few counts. The DNA for the CDR3 is TGTGCCAGCTCACTGGGACCAAGGGAGCCCCAGCATTTT. Its translation is CASSLGPREPQHF. This chain connects TRBV18 to TRBJ1-5; D might be TRBD1 (5 bases). The CDR3 is made up of 13 amino acids. Looked up from germline, CDR1 is KGHSH and CDR2 is LQKENI. The V end lost 4 bases, the J end lost 8 bases, and 12 bases lay between the germline ends. The complete variable domain, with remaining parts taken from reference TRBV18 and TRBJ1-5, reads NAGVMQNPRHLVRRRGQEARLRCSPMKGHSHVYWYRQLPEEGLKFMVYLQKENIIDESGMPKERFSAEFPKEGPSILRIQQVVRGDSAAYFCASSLGPREPQHFGDGTRLSIL.

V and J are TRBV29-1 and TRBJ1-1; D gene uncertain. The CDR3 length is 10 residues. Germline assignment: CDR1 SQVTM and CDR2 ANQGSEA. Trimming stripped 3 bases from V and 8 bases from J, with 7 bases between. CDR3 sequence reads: CSVEAAEAFF. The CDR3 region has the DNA TGCAGCGTTGAGGCGGCCGAAGCTTTCTTT. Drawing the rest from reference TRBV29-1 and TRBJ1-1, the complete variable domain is SAVISQKPSRDICQRGTSLTIQCQVDSQVTMMFWYRQQPGQSLTLIATANQGSEATYESGFVIDKFPISRPNLTFSTLTVSNMSPEDSSIYLCSVEAAEAFFGQGTRLTVV.

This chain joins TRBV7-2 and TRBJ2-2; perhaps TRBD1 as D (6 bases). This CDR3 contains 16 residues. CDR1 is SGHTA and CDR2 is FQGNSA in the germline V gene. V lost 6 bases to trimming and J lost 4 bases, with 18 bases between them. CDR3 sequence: CASSLRRQVGTGELFF. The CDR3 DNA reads TGTGCCAGCAGTCTTAGGAGACAGGTTGGCACCGGGGAGCTGTTTTTT.

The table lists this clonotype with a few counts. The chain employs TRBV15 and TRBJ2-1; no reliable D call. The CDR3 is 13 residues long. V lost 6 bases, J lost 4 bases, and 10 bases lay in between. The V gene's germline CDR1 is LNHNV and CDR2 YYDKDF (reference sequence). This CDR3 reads CATSLWVYNEQFF. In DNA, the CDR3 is TGTGCCACCAGTCTATGGGTATACAATGAGCAGTTCTTC.

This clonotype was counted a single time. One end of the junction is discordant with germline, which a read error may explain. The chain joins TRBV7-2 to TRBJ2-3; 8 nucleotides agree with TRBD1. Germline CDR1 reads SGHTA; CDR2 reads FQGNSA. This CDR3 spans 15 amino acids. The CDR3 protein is CASSYRQGPTDTQYF. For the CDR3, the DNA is TGTGCGAGCAGCTACCGACAGGGGCCCACAGATACGCAGTATTTT.

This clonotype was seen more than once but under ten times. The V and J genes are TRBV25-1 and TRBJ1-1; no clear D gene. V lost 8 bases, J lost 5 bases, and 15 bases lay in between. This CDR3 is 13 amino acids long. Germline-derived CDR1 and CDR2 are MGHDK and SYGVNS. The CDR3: CASSRLLETEAFF. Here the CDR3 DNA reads TGTGCCAGCTCCAGGCTCCTGGAGACTGAAGCTTTCTTT.

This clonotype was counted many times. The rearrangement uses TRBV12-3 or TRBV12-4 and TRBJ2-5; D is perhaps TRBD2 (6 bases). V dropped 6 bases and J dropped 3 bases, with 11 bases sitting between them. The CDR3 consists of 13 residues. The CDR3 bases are TGTGCCAGCAGCTGGGGCGGGGAAGAGACCCAGTACTTC. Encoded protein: CASSWGGEETQYF.

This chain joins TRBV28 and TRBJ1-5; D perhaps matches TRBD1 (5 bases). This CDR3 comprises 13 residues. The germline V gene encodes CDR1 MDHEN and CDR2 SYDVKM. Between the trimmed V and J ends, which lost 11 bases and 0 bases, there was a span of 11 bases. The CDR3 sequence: CACGHYSNQPQHF. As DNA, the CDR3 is TGTGCCTGCGGACACTATAGCAATCAGCCCCAGCATTTT.

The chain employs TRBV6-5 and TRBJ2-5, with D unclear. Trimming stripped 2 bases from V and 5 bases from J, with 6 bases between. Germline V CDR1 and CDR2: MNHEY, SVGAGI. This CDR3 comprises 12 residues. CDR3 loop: CASSYGSETQYF. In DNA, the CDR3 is TGTGCCAGCAGTTACGGATCCGAGACCCAGTACTTC.

The CDR3: CASSPLSGGLGTEAFF. The CDR3 bases are TGCGCCAGCAGCCCTCTTTCAGGGGGCTTGGGGACTGAAGCTTTCTTT. V gene TRBV4-3 combines with J gene TRBJ1-1; 8 nucleotides match TRBD1. This CDR3 contains 16 residues. Germline V gene lookup returns CDR1 LGHNA and CDR2 YSLEER. J lost 5 bases, V lost 4 bases, and 12 bases had no gene match.

The CDR3 region is CASSPPRRDSNQPQHF. In nucleotides, the CDR3 is TGTGCCAGCTCACCCCCGCGCAGGGATAGCAATCAGCCCCAGCATTTT. The chain carries TRBV18 and TRBJ1-5, with a weak D call TRBD1 (5 bases). Between the trimmed V and J ends, which lost 3 bases and 0 bases, there was a span of 12 bases. Germline V gene data show CDR1 as KGHSH and CDR2 as LQKENI. This CDR3 spans 16 amino acids.

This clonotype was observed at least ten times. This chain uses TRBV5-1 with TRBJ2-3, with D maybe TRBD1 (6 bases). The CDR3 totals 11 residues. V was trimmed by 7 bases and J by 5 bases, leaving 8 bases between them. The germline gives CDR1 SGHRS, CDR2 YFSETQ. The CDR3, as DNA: TGCGCCAGCGGCAGGGGAGATACGCAGTATTTT. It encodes CASGRGDTQYF. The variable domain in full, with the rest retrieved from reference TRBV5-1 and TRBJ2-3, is KAGVTQTPRYLIKTRGQQVTLSCSPISGHRSVSWYQQTPGQGLQFLFEYFSETQRNKGNFPGRFSGRQFSNSRSEMNVSTLELGDSALYLCASGRGDTQYFGPGTRLTVL.

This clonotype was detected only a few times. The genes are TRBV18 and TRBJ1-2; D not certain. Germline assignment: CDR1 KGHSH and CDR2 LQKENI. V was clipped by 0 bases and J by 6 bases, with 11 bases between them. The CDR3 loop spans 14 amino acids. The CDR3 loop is CASSPPGFNDGYTF. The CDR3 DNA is TGTGCCAGCTCACCACCGGGATTTAATGATGGCTACACCTTC.

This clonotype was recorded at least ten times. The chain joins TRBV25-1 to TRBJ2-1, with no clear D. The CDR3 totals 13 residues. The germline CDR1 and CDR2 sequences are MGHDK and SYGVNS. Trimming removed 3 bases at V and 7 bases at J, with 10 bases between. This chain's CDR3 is CASSDGWANEQFF. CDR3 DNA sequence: TGTGCCAGCAGTGATGGGTGGGCGAATGAGCAGTTCTTC.

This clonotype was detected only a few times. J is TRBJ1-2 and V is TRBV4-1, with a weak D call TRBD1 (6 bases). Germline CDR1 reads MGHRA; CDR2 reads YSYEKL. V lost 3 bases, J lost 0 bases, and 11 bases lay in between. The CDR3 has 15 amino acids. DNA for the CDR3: TGCGCCAGCAGCCAGGAGGGGGGTACTAACTATGGCTACACCTTC. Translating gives CASSQEGGTNYGYTF.

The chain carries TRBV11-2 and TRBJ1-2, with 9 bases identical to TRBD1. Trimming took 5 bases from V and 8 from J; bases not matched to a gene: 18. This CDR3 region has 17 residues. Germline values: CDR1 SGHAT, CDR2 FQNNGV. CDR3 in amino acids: CASSNRGRNPRPEGYTF. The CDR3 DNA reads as TGTGCCAGCAGCAACAGGGGGCGAAACCCGCGCCCTGAGGGCTACACCTTC.

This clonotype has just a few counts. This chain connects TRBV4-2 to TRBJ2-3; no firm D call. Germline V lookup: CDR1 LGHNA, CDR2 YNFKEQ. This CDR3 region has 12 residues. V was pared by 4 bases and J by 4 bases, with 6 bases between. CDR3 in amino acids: CASSRGPDTQYF. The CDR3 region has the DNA TGTGCCAGCAGCCGTGGGCCAGATACGCAGTATTTT.

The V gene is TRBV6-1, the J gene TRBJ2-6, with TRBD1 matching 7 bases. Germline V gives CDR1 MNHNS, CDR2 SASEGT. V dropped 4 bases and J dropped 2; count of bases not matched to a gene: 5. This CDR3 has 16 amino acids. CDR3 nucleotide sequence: TGTGCCAGCAGTGTACAGGGGAGACCTGGGGCCAACGTCCTGACTTTC. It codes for CASSVQGRPGANVLTF.

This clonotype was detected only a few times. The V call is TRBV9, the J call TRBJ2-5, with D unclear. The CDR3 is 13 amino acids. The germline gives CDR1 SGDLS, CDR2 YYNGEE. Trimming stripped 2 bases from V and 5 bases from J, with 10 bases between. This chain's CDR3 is CASSVRVQETQYF. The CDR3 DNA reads TGTGCCAGCAGCGTTCGAGTTCAGGAGACCCAGTACTTC.

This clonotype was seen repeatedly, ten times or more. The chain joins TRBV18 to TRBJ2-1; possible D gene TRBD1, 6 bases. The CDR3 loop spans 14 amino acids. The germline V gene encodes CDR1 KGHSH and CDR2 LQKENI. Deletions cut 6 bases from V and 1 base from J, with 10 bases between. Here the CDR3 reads CASSPDRSYNEQFF. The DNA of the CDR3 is TGTGCCAGCTCCCCCGACAGGTCCTACAATGAGCAGTTCTTC.